This TCR beta chain derives from a study of CD8+ T cells in alopecia areata. Trimming removed 0 bases at V and 2 bases at J, with 9 bases between. Germline CDR1 SGDLS, CDR2 YYNGEE. The CDR3 is made up of 16 amino acids. RNA was isolated and reverse transcribed to cDNA, the sequencing template. Sequencing used immunoSEQ multiplex PCR; TCRdb keeps in-frame clones, though not all of them. This sample has 100,000 to 150,000 clones, with around 63% found just once. Treatment: oral pan-JAK inhibitor, 5-10 mg twice daily. This receptor was taken from a human donor with alopecia areata. The sample was CD4+ T cells sorted from blood, taken at week 4, from a patient treated with tofacitinib. The V and J genes are TRBV9 and TRBJ2-6; possible D gene TRBD2, 6 bases. CDR3 DNA: TGTGCCAGCAGCGTAGTAGGAGGGACTGGGGCCAACGTCCTGACTTTC. This encodes CASSVVGGTGANVLTF.